This T cell receptor beta chain was captured in a study of T cell changes during pregnancy in multiple sclerosis. The CDR3 consists of 12 residues. Germline V CDR1 and CDR2: SGHRS, YFSETQ. V shed 0 bases and J shed 6 bases, with 4 bases lying between them. Method: immunoSEQ multiplex PCR; TCRdb's copy keeps in-frame clones and lacks some. The table shows 30,000 to 45,000 clones, with over 90% occurring only once. This chain connects TRBV5-1 to TRBJ2-1; D is undetermined. Sequenced here: CD4+ T cells from peripheral blood mononuclear cells, sampled in the third trimester of pregnancy. The receptor was derived from a female donor in good health, enrolled as a control in a pregnancy study. CDR3 in amino acids: CASSLGLNEQFF. The CDR3 DNA is TGCGCCAGCAGCTTGGGGCTCAATGAGCAGTTCTTC.